Presented here are 30 T cell receptor beta chains from one specimen sequenced in a study of technical replicates of blood from a few donors. The assay was immunoSEQ multiplex PCR, and TCRdb's table has in-frame clones only and misses some. The table lists around 67,000 clones, 92% of them singletons. The sequencing sample was made of T cells isolated from PBMCs. The receptor source for this set is a human donor in good health.

This clone has only one observation. This rearrangement joins TRBV23-1 to TRBJ2-7; the D is unclear. TRBV23-1 is recorded as an ORF, its role being uncertain. The CDR3 sequence is 14 residues long. V lost 6 bases, J lost 4 bases, and 16 bases lay in between. The CDR3 DNA sequence: TGCGCCAGCAGCTCAAAGTATCAGGCTTACGAGCAGTACTTC. This sequence encodes CASSSKYQAYEQYF.

The CDR3 sequence: CSDRLAGQHEQYF. CDR3 in DNA: TGCAGCGATAGACTAGCGGGACAACACGAGCAGTACTTC. The rearrangement joins TRBV29-1 to TRBJ2-7, with 11 bases identical to TRBD2. CDR3 length: 13 residues. Trimming cost V 7 bases and J 5 bases; bases outside gene matches: 7. Germline V gene lookup returns CDR1 SQVTM and CDR2 ANQGSEA.

This clone was counted a single time. The chain couples TRBV27 to TRBJ2-7, with TRBD2 identical over 16 bases. CDR3 length: 17 amino acids. Trimming cost V 3 bases and J 0 bases; bases outside gene matches: 2. CDR1 MNHEY and CDR2 SMNVEV come from the germline V gene (reference sequence). The CDR3 sequence: CASSLGLAGGISYEQYF. The CDR3 bases are TGTGCCAGCAGTTTGGGACTAGCGGGAGGGATCTCCTACGAGCAGTACTTC.

In DNA, the CDR3 is TGTGCCAGCAGTTTAGGCTCTGAAGCTTTCTTT. Its translation: CASSLGSEAFF. The chain carries TRBV28 and TRBJ1-1; no definite D call. Germline assignment: CDR1 MDHEN and CDR2 SYDVKM. This CDR3 has 11 amino acids. Trimming cost V 2 bases and J 6 bases, with 4 bases left between them.

This chain uses TRBV6-1 with TRBJ1-2; possible D gene TRBD1, 5 bases. This CDR3 has 13 amino acids. V dropped 2 bases and J dropped 4 bases, with 8 bases sitting between them. Germline CDR1 and CDR2: MNHNS and SASEGT. This CDR3 is CASSESGFYGYTF. DNA for the CDR3: TGTGCCAGCAGTGAATCAGGGTTCTATGGCTACACCTTC.

V usage is TRBV5-1 and J usage is TRBJ1-4, with no clear D. Germline CDR1 is SGHRS and CDR2 is YFSETQ. This CDR3 has 13 amino acids. V gave up 4 bases and J gave up 7 bases, with 11 bases separating them. CDR3 sequence reads: CASSPRHGEKLFF. The CDR3 nucleotides are TGCGCCAGCAGCCCGAGACACGGTGAAAAACTGTTTTTT.

J is TRBJ2-5 and V is TRBV29-1; a weak D match, TRBD1 (5 bases). Germline loops: CDR1 SQVTM, CDR2 ANQGSEA. The V end was cut by 5 bases, the J end by 4 bases, with 11 bases between. This CDR3 is built from 12 residues. CDR3 bases: TGCAGCGTTTCACAGGATCGAGAGACCCAGTACTTC. Amino acid sequence: CSVSQDRETQYF.

This chain connects TRBV6-6 to TRBJ1-3; 7 bases map to TRBD1. Germline V gene sequence: CDR1 MNHNY, CDR2 SVGAGI (reference sequence). With 2 bases clipped from V and 3 bases from J, the junction kept 4 bases outside the gene matches. There are 15 residues in the CDR3. The CDR3 DNA reads as TGTGCCAGCAGTTACGACAGGGCCCATGGAAACACCATATATTTT. Its translation: CASSYDRAHGNTIYF.

The CDR3 sequence: CASSLRLAYEQYF. In DNA form, the CDR3 reads TGTGCCAGCAGTCTACGACTAGCCTACGAGCAGTACTTC. The rearrangement joins TRBV27 to TRBJ2-7; a weak D match, TRBD2 (6 bases). The CDR3 is made up of 13 amino acids. Trimming pared 5 bases from V and 2 bases from J, leaving 10 bases between. Per the germline V gene, CDR1 is MNHEY and CDR2 is SMNVEV (reference sequence).

This chain uses TRBV18 with TRBJ1-1, with D possibly matching TRBD1 (5 bases). The CDR3 is 14 residues long. The germline V gene encodes CDR1 KGHSH and CDR2 LQKENI. Trimming took 0 bases from V and 3 from J, leaving 8 bases between them. CDR3 bases: TGTGCCAGCTCACCACCAGGGGAATACACTGAAGCTTTCTTT. Translating gives CASSPPGEYTEAFF.

CDR3 nucleotide sequence: TGTGCCAGCAGCTTCGGGACTCTAAGGGACGAGCAGTACTTC. Its protein is CASSFGTLRDEQYF. The V gene is TRBV4-2, the J gene TRBJ2-7; perhaps TRBD2 as D (6 bases). The CDR3 loop spans 14 amino acids. The V gene lost 5 bases and the J gene lost 5 bases, with 16 bases spanning the gap. The germline CDR1 and CDR2 sequences are LGHNA and YNFKEQ.

The chain carries TRBV29-1 and TRBJ2-1; 10 nucleotides agree with TRBD2. This CDR3 has 14 residues. Losses at the gene ends were 6 bases for V and 4 bases for J; bases not matched to a gene: 6. Germline-derived CDR1 and CDR2 are SQVTM and ANQGSEA. The CDR3 loop is CSVASGRWYNEQFF. In nucleotides, the CDR3 is TGCAGCGTCGCTAGCGGGAGATGGTACAATGAGCAGTTCTTC.

The chain combines TRBV19 with TRBJ2-1, with TRBD2 matching 9 bases. V lost 5 bases, J lost 7 bases, and 9 bases stayed unmatched. CDR1 and CDR2 from the germline V gene are LNHDA and SQIVND (reference sequence). The CDR3 totals 15 residues. This CDR3 is CASSVVSGSRNEQFF. CDR3 coding DNA: TGTGCCAGTAGTGTAGTTAGCGGGAGTCGAAATGAGCAGTTCTTC.

This chain connects TRBV28 to TRBJ2-1; 7 bases are shared with TRBD1. This CDR3 contains 14 residues. Germline CDR1 MDHEN, CDR2 SYDVKM. Trimming removed 10 bases from V and 7 bases from J; junction bases left unmatched: 13. In nucleotides, the CDR3 is TGTGCCACCTCCGAAGACAGGGAACTAAATGAGCAGTTCTTC. It yields the protein CATSEDRELNEQFF.

The rearrangement joins TRBV25-1 to TRBJ1-4, with D perhaps matching TRBD1 (5 bases). V was pared by 6 bases and J by 5 bases, with 13 bases between. The CDR3 runs to 14 residues. The germline gives CDR1 MGHDK, CDR2 SYGVNS. CDR3 nucleotides: TGTGCCAGCAGCGAGATCGGGGGGAATGAAAAACTGTTTTTT. Residues: CASSEIGGNEKLFF.

The chain recombines TRBV19 with TRBJ1-4, with D hard to call. This CDR3 comprises 15 residues. Between the trimmed V and J ends, which lost 2 bases and 0 bases, there was a span of 7 bases. Germline-derived CDR1 and CDR2 are LNHDA and SQIVND (reference sequence). CDR3 DNA sequence: TGTGCCAGTAGTATACAGGTTGCAACTAATGAAAAACTGTTTTTT. Its protein product is CASSIQVATNEKLFF.

This clone was seen only once. This chain joins TRBV5-1 and TRBJ2-2, with 11 bases aligning to TRBD2. There are 16 residues in the CDR3. The V and J ends lost 2 bases and 4 bases, in that order; junction bases with no gene match: 4. Germline CDR1 is SGHRS and CDR2 is YFSETQ. The CDR3 region has the DNA TGCGCCAGCAGCTTACTAGCGGGAGTAATCACCGGGGAGCTGTTTTTT. It encodes CASSLLAGVITGELFF.

The gene calls are TRBV7-8 and TRBJ2-7; the D gene is possibly TRBD1 (6 bases). The ends were cut back, 6 bases at V and 3 bases at J, with 18 bases in the middle. The CDR3 loop spans 15 amino acids. Germline values: CDR1 SGHVS, CDR2 FQNEAQ. The CDR3 coding sequence is TGTGCCAGCAGTCTAGGCCCCAGGACAGTCTACGAGCAGTACTTC. It translates to CASSLGPRTVYEQYF.

The rearrangement uses TRBV7-2 and TRBJ2-5; TRBD1 matches at 9 bases. The CDR3 spans 15 residues. Germline lookup yields CDR1 SGHTA and CDR2 FQGNSA. V was clipped by 5 bases and J by 5 bases; unmatched bases: 9. The CDR3 DNA reads TGTGCCAGCAGCCCGGGACAGGGCTTTACGGAGACCCAGTACTTC. Amino acid sequence: CASSPGQGFTETQYF.

The chain joins TRBV6-1 to TRBJ1-2, with D possibly matching TRBD1 (5 bases). Germline V gives CDR1 MNHNS, CDR2 SASEGT. V dropped 2 bases and J dropped 5 bases, with 9 bases sitting between them. This CDR3 is 13 amino acids long. The CDR3 sequence: CASSERGRYGYTF. CDR3 sequence (DNA): TGTGCCAGCAGTGAAAGGGGAAGGTATGGCTACACCTTC.

Turning to this clone: In the same sample, other DNA sequences code for this CDR3. The chain is built from TRBV15 and TRBJ1-1; D is perhaps TRBD1 (6 bases). This CDR3 comprises 14 residues. Germline CDR1 LNHNV, CDR2 YYDKDF (reference sequence). V was pared by 0 bases and J by 1 base, with 6 bases between. CDR3 in amino acids: CATSRDRGNTEAFF. The CDR3, as DNA: TGTGCCACCAGCAGAGACAGGGGGAACACTGAAGCTTTCTTT.

This chain joins TRBV25-1 and TRBJ2-7; D is uncertain. This CDR3 is built from 12 residues. Germline V lookup: CDR1 MGHDK, CDR2 SYGVNS. The V end lost 0 bases, the J end lost 5 bases, and 5 bases lay between the germline ends. The CDR3 here is CASSEYPDEQYF. Written as DNA, the CDR3 is TGTGCCAGCAGTGAATATCCGGACGAGCAGTACTTC.

The gene calls are TRBV14 and TRBJ2-7, with TRBD2 matching 10 bases. V was pared by 8 bases and J by 4 bases, with 5 bases of the junction left unmatched. The germline gives CDR1 SGHDN, CDR2 FVKESK. This CDR3 is 13 amino acids long. The CDR3 sequence: CASRTSGLYEQYF. CDR3 nucleotide sequence: TGTGCCAGCCGGACTAGCGGTTTATACGAGCAGTACTTC.

The V and J genes are TRBV28 and TRBJ1-2; 8 positions match TRBD1. V gave up 7 bases and J gave up 8 bases; unmatched junction bases: 12. The CDR3 extends over 14 amino acids. Germline V lookup: CDR1 MDHEN, CDR2 SYDVKM. The CDR3 reads CASKPPAGGFGYTF. Here the CDR3 DNA reads TGTGCCAGCAAACCACCGGCAGGGGGCTTCGGCTACACCTTC.

A few counts support this clone. This specimen includes other DNA sequences encoding the same CDR3. The V call is TRBV18, the J call TRBJ1-1, with D hard to call. Looked up from germline, CDR1 is KGHSH and CDR2 is LQKENI. The CDR3 sequence is 13 residues long. The ends were cut back, 3 bases at V and 1 base at J, with 6 bases in the middle. CDR3 protein: CASSPSGNTEAFF. In DNA form, the CDR3 reads TGTGCCAGCTCACCTTCAGGGAACACTGAAGCTTTCTTT.

The genes are TRBV6-1 and TRBJ2-7; 10 nucleotides align to TRBD1. Germline CDR1 and CDR2: MNHNS and SASEGT. V lost 6 bases, J lost 2 bases, and 4 bases stayed unmatched. There are 14 residues in the CDR3. This chain's CDR3 is CASRGQGGPYEQYF. CDR3 nucleotides: TGTGCCAGCAGAGGACAGGGGGGGCCCTACGAGCAGTACTTC.

The chain links TRBV5-5 to TRBJ1-5, with 9 bases identical to TRBD1. The CDR3 sequence is 15 residues long. The V segment lost 2 bases and the J segment 8 bases; nucleotides outside the gene matches: 8. Germline V gene data show CDR1 as SGHKS and CDR2 as YYEKEE (reference sequence). CDR3 region: CASSLQGAKMEPQHF. CDR3 bases: TGTGCCAGCAGCTTACAGGGGGCAAAAATGGAGCCCCAGCATTTT. The whole variable domain, filled in from reference TRBV5-5 and TRBJ1-5, reads DAGVTQSPTHLIKTRGQQVTLRCSPISGHKSVSWYQQVLGQGPQFIFQYYEKEERGRGNFPDRFSARQFPNYSSELNVNALLLGDSALYLCASSLQGAKMEPQHFGDGTRLSIL.

V usage is TRBV7-8 and J usage is TRBJ2-3, with 8 bases identical to TRBD2. With V trimmed by 3 bases and J by 2 bases, 1 base remained unmatched. Germline CDR1 reads SGHVS; CDR2 reads FQNEAQ. The CDR3 has 14 residues. CDR3 sequence: CASSFSGITDTQYF. The CDR3 region has the DNA TGTGCCAGCAGCTTTAGCGGGATCACAGATACGCAGTATTTT.

The chain couples TRBV7-2 to TRBJ2-7; maybe TRBD1 (6 bases). Germline CDR1 SGHTA, CDR2 FQGNSA. The CDR3 sequence is 14 residues long. V lost 1 base, J lost 2 bases, and 9 bases lay in between. The CDR3 reads CASSLGGTPYEQYF. The CDR3 coding sequence is TGTGCCAGCAGCTTAGGTGGGACACCCTACGAGCAGTACTTC.

The chain employs TRBV30 and TRBJ2-5, with TRBD2 matching over 8 bases. V was pared by 2 bases and J by 2 bases, with 7 bases of the junction left unmatched. Looked up from germline, CDR1 is GTSNPN and CDR2 is SVGIG (reference sequence). The CDR3 has 15 amino acids. The DNA of the CDR3 is TGTGCCTGGAGTCAATACATAGCGGGACAAGAGACCCAGTACTTC. Translated: CAWSQYIAGQETQYF.